The TCR beta chain described here comes from a study of blood T cell repertoires in COVID-19. Whole-study context: Whether acute or convalescent, the COVID-19 samples came from the United States, Italy and Spain. The analysed material was cDNA or gDNA that came from T cells, B-cell-depleted T cells, or PBMCs.

Trimming took off 4 bases at V and 6 bases at J, with 10 bases between the two ends. The CDR3 consists of 13 residues. CDR1 is GTSNPN and CDR2 is SVGIG in the germline V gene (reference sequence). In the original workflow: Counts of nucleated cells, estimated from reference gene primer amplification, were obtained. The method was immunoSEQ multiplex PCR; TCRdb's version includes in-frame clones alone and lacks a portion of them. The V and J calls and clone size come from that table; D and trimming were worked out from the DNA. The sample consists of about 180,000 clones, about 88% of them appearing once.

Material for sequencing was peripheral blood. J is TRBJ1-6 and V is TRBV30; D gene uncertain. This receptor was obtained from a woman aged 25 to 45 with active or convalescent COVID-19. The DNA of the CDR3 is TGTGCCTGGATAGGAGTTCCTAATTCACCCCTCCACTTT. Translation: CAWIGVPNSPLHF.